Presented here are 6 T cell receptor beta chains from one specimen sequenced in a study of blood T cell repertoires in COVID-19. TCRdb keeps only in-frame clones here, not all; method: immunoSEQ multiplex PCR. This sample has around 400,000 clones, with about 87% found just once. Material for sequencing was peripheral blood. The receptors were sampled from a woman aged 55-75 years with COVID-19, enrolled during active disease.

Regarding this clone: Other DNA sequences in the same sample also yield this CDR3. The CDR3 coding sequence is TGTGCCAGCAGTTTAGGGGGCCTAGGCTACACCTTC. Its protein is CASSLGGLGYTF. The chain recombines TRBV12-3 or TRBV12-4 with TRBJ1-2, with a weak D call TRBD1 (5 bases). V was clipped by 1 base and J by 8 bases, with 8 bases between them. The CDR3 contains 12 residues.

With regard to this clone: Other nucleotide sequences in the sample specify the same CDR3. The chain is built from TRBV5-5 and TRBJ2-7, with 7 positions matching TRBD1. CDR3 length: 13 amino acids. The V and J ends lost 0 bases and 4 bases, in that order; junction bases with no gene match: 1. The germline CDR1 and CDR2 sequences are SGHKS and YYEKEE (reference sequence). Written as DNA, the CDR3 is TGTGCCAGCAGCTTGGACAGGGGTTACGAGCAGTACTTC. This translates into CASSLDRGYEQYF. The full variable domain, in which reference TRBV5-5 and TRBJ2-7 provide the parts outside the CDR3, is DAGVTQSPTHLIKTRGQQVTLRCSPISGHKSVSWYQQVLGQGPQFIFQYYEKEERGRGNFPDRFSARQFPNYSSELNVNALLLGDSALYLCASSLDRGYEQYFGPGTRLTVT.

The CDR3 region has the DNA TGTGCCAGCAGCTTCCTGACAGGGGTGAATGGCTACACCTTC. This codes for CASSFLTGVNGYTF. The rearrangement links TRBV7-8 to TRBJ1-2; TRBD1 aligns across 8 bases. Germline CDR1 reads SGHVS; CDR2 reads FQNEAQ. Trimming removed 3 bases from V and 6 bases from J; junction bases left unmatched: 6. The CDR3 is made up of 14 amino acids.

J is TRBJ2-7 and V is TRBV3-1 (or the pseudogene TRBV3-2); D gene uncertain. The germline gives CDR1 LGHDT, CDR2 YNNKEL (reference sequence). The CDR3 totals 12 residues. The V gene lost 2 bases and the J gene lost 4 bases, with 6 bases spanning the gap. The CDR3 coding sequence is TGTGCCAGCAGCCAACGGGTATACGAGCAGTACTTC. It translates to CASSQRVYEQYF.

The chain uses TRBV7-8 and TRBJ1-5, with D perhaps matching TRBD1 (5 bases). Germline values: CDR1 SGHVS, CDR2 FQNEAQ. CDR3 length equals 14 residues. The V end was cut by 1 base, the J end by 6 bases, with 10 bases between. CDR3 in amino acids: CASSLVSQGQPQHF. Written as DNA, the CDR3 is TGTGCCAGCAGCTTAGTCTCCCAGGGTCAGCCCCAGCATTTT.

The rearrangement links TRBV3-1 (or the pseudogene TRBV3-2) to TRBJ2-3; perhaps TRBD1 as D (6 bases). This CDR3 is built from 15 residues. Trimming cost V 4 bases and J 4 bases, with 15 bases left between them. Germline V gene data show CDR1 as LGHDT and CDR2 as YNNKEL (reference sequence). This CDR3 reads CASSRGQLGPDTQYF. DNA for the CDR3: TGTGCCAGCAGCCGAGGACAGCTGGGCCCAGATACGCAGTATTTT.